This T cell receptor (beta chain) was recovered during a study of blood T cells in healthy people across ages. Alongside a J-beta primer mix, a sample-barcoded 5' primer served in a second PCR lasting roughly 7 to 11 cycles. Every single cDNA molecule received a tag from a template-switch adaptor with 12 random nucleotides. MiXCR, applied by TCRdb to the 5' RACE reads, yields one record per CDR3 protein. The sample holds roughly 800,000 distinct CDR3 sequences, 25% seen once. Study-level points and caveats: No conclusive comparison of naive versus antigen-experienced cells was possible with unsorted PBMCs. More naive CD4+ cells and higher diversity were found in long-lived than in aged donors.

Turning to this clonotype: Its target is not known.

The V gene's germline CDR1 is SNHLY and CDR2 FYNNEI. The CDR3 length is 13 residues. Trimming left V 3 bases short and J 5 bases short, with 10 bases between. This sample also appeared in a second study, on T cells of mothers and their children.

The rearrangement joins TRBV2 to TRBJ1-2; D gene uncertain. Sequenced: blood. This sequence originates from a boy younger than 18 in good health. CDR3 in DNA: TGTGCCAGCAGTGAGGGGAGTTGGTATGGCTACACCTTC. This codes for CASSEGSWYGYTF.